This T cell receptor (beta chain) came from a study of tumour-infiltrating T cells in Burkitt lymphoma. Only a few counts were recorded for this clone. Unmatched junction bases numbered 8, after V lost 3 bases and J lost 3 bases. The CDR3 covers 18 residues. Looked up from germline, CDR1 is LNHDA and CDR2 is SQIVND (reference sequence). Generated by immunoSEQ multiplex PCR, the TCRdb table keeps only in-frame clones and is missing some. The data hold more than 3,500 clones, with less than 20% observed a single time. The sequenced sample was tumor tissue. The chain uses TRBV19 and TRBJ2-2; 12 bases agree with TRBD2. The clonotype comes from a human donor with Burkitt lymphoma. The CDR3 sequence is CASSMRLAGGRDTGELFF. DNA of the CDR3: TGTGCCAGTAGTATGCGGCTAGCGGGGGGGAGGGACACCGGGGAGCTGTTTTTT. The whole variable domain, filled in from reference TRBV19 and TRBJ2-2, reads DGGITQSPKYLFRKEGQNVTLSCEQNLNHDAMYWYRQDPGQGLRLIYYSQIVNDFQKGDIAEGYSVSREKKESFPLTVTSAQKNPTAFYLCASSMRLAGGRDTGELFFGEGSRLTVL.